The clone carrying this T cell receptor (beta chain) was observed many times. Its antigen is unknown. These data are taken from a study of T cell repertoires in cytomegalovirus infection. One entry per CDR3 protein, called by TCRdb with MiXCR from the reads. The table records some 700,000 distinct CDR3 sequences, roughly 30% of them present only once. V lost 5 bases and J 5 bases, leaving 15 bases between the germline ends. Germline CDR1 SGHTA, CDR2 FQGNSA. This CDR3 contains 14 residues. This clonotype was obtained from a human donor in good health (CMV status not recorded). Some clones in this sample may be carry-over from other donors' samples. The rearrangement joins TRBV7-2 to TRBJ2-5; possibly TRBD1 for D (6 bases). Here the sequenced sample was cultured PBMCs, taken from culture after CMV antigen stimulation. The CDR3 DNA follows: TGTGCCAGCAGCCCACGACAGGCGCGGGAGACCCAGTACTTC. Its protein is CASSPRQARETQYF.